This entry concerns a single T cell receptor (beta chain). Antigen specificity is unknown. The data were obtained in a study of blood T cells in healthy people across ages. Trimming cost V 4 bases and J 8 bases; bases outside gene matches: 7. This CDR3 has 13 amino acids. Germline CDR1 and CDR2: SGHKS and YYEKEE (reference sequence). A J-beta primer mix and a sample-barcoded 5' primer were used in a second PCR of about 7 to 12 cycles. Tagging of each cDNA molecule was performed by a template-switch adaptor with 12 random nucleotides. MiXCR was run by TCRdb on the 5' RACE reads, yielding one entry per CDR3 protein. The sample lists about 1.8 million distinct CDR3 sequences, around 50% seen once, with 2% to 2.5% in the top ten. Study observations and caveats: Across the age range, TCR beta diversity per million T cells fell in a roughly linear way. Possibly confounding the expanded clonotype changes was the fact that donor CMV status was unknown.

The receptor's source is a woman aged 40 to 50 in good health. The sequenced sample consisted of blood. The chain links TRBV5-5 to TRBJ1-1; TRBD1 matches at 8 bases. CDR3 in DNA: TGTGCCAGCAGCCTCTGGACAGGGATGGAAGCTTTCTTT. Protein sequence: CASSLWTGMEAFF.